Presented here are 12 T cell receptor beta chains from one specimen sequenced in a study of blood T cell repertoires in COVID-19. Repertoires were generated with immunoSEQ multiplex PCR, while TCRdb's copy carries only in-frame clones and drops some. Among about 270,000 clones listed, 88% were seen once. Sequenced sample: PBMCs or T cells enriched from blood (not recorded which). The source of these receptors is a woman aged 55-70 years in a cohort exposed to, infected with or recovered from COVID-19 (not recorded which).

The CDR3 protein is CASSQPGWGYSNQPQHF. The CDR3 DNA follows: TGTGCCAGCAGCCAGCCGGGCTGGGGCTATAGCAATCAGCCCCAGCATTTT. This chain connects TRBV13 to TRBJ1-5; D perhaps matches TRBD1 (5 bases). The CDR3 extends over 17 amino acids. Germline V gene sequence: CDR1 PRHDT, CDR2 FYEKMQ (reference sequence). V dropped 5 bases and J dropped 0 bases, with 17 bases sitting between them.

Note on this clone: The junction does not match germline at one end; this may be a read error. The chain carries TRBV6-5 and TRBJ2-1, with a weak D call TRBD2 (6 bases). The CDR3 spans 15 residues. Germline lookup yields CDR1 MNHEY and CDR2 SVGAGI. The DNA for the CDR3 is TGTGCCAGCAGCCGGACGTGGGACTCCGACAATGAGCAGTTCTTC. Amino acid sequence: CASSRTWDSDNEQFF.

V gene TRBV7-3 combines with J gene TRBJ2-1; TRBD2 matches 8 bases. The CDR3 contains 15 residues. With V trimmed by 2 bases and J by 3 bases, 3 bases remained unmatched. The germline gives CDR1 SGHTA, CDR2 FQGTGA. Written as DNA, the CDR3 is TGTGCCAGCAGCTTAGCCGGGAGGGGCTACAATGAGCAGTTCTTC. Its protein product is CASSLAGRGYNEQFF. The full variable domain, completed using reference TRBV7-3 and TRBJ2-1, is GAGVSQTPSNKVTEKGKYVELRCDPISGHTALYWYRQSLGQGPEFLIYFQGTGAADDSGLPNDRFFAVRPEGSVSTLKIQRTERGDSAVYLCASSLAGRGYNEQFFGPGTRLTVL.

The chain recombines TRBV6-6 with TRBJ2-7; D remains ambiguous. Trimming removed 2 bases from V and 0 bases from J, with 8 bases in between. This CDR3 comprises 14 residues. The germline CDR1 and CDR2 sequences are MNHNY and SVGAGI (reference sequence). The CDR3 bases are TGTGCCAGCAGTTACAACAGTCTCTCCTACGAGCAGTACTTC. Its translation is CASSYNSLSYEQYF.

The V gene is TRBV28, the J gene TRBJ1-5, with TRBD1 matching over 7 bases. The CDR3 loop spans 19 amino acids. Trimming cost V 4 bases and J 2 bases; bases outside gene matches: 17. Germline loops: CDR1 MDHEN, CDR2 SYDVKM. Here the CDR3 reads CASSSIGQAGLGGNQPQHF. CDR3 DNA sequence: TGTGCCAGCAGTTCGATCGGACAGGCAGGGTTGGGGGGCAATCAGCCCCAGCATTTT.

Only one count was recorded for this clone. The chain uses TRBV10-3 and TRBJ2-1; a weak D match, TRBD2 (7 bases). V was pared by 0 bases and J by 10 bases, with 10 bases between. Germline CDR1 is ENHRY and CDR2 is SYGVKD. The CDR3 contains 13 residues. CDR3 sequence: CAISESKGGEQFF. The CDR3 bases are TGTGCCATCAGTGAGTCCAAGGGGGGGGAGCAGTTCTTC.

This chain uses TRBV19 with TRBJ2-6, with D unresolved. Germline V CDR1 and CDR2: LNHDA, SQIVND (reference sequence). The CDR3 runs 17 residues. The V end was cut by 3 bases, the J end by 2 bases, with 14 bases between. CDR3 region: CASSIRSVPPGANVLTF. CDR3 DNA sequence: TGTGCCAGTAGTATTCGGTCTGTCCCCCCTGGGGCCAACGTCCTGACTTTC.

The CDR3 DNA sequence: TGTGCCAGCAGCTTAACGGTCCGGGACACCGAACCCTACGAGCAGTACTTC. Amino acid sequence: CASSLTVRDTEPYEQYF. The chain employs TRBV7-3 and TRBJ2-7; D is possibly TRBD1 (6 bases). The length of the CDR3 is 17 residues. Germline V lookup: CDR1 SGHTA, CDR2 FQGTGA. V was pared by 0 bases and J by 2 bases, with 17 bases between.

Worth noting for this clone: A read error may produce the germline difference seen at one junction end. The chain carries TRBV28 and TRBJ1-5, with TRBD1 identical over 11 bases. Germline CDR1 reads MDHEN; CDR2 reads SYDVKM. This CDR3 contains 17 residues. CDR3 protein: CASTLGDRGGSNQPQHF. The CDR3 region has the DNA TGTGCCAGCACTTTAGGGGACAGGGGGGGTAGCAATCAGCCCCAGCATTTT.

The chain couples TRBV5-6 to TRBJ2-1, with a possible D match to TRBD2 (6 bases). The CDR3 covers 16 residues. CDR1 is SGHDT and CDR2 is YYEEEE in the germline V gene. V lost 2 bases and J lost 0, with 12 bases in between. The CDR3 loop reads CASSFSQRVSYNEQFF. The CDR3, as DNA: TGTGCCAGCAGCTTTTCCCAGCGGGTCTCCTACAATGAGCAGTTCTTC.

This chain links TRBV14 with TRBJ1-1; a possible D gene is TRBD1 (5 bases). Trimming stripped 4 bases from V and 4 bases from J, with 10 bases between. The CDR3 is 13 residues long. Germline assignment: CDR1 SGHDN and CDR2 FVKESK. For the CDR3, the DNA is TGTGCCAGCAGCCTGCCAGGGCGCACTGAAGCTTTCTTT. This gives the protein CASSLPGRTEAFF. Using reference TRBV14 and TRBJ1-1 for the parts outside the CDR3, the full variable domain is EAGVTQFPSHSVIEKGQTVTLRCDPISGHDNLYWYRRVMGKEIKFLLHFVKESKQDESGMPNNRFLAERTGGTYSTLKVQPAELEDSGVYFCASSLPGRTEAFFGQGTRLTVV.

V gene TRBV29-1 combines with J gene TRBJ2-1; possibly TRBD2 for D (6 bases). The CDR3 covers 14 residues. Germline CDR1 is SQVTM and CDR2 is ANQGSEA. V lost 5 bases and J 5 bases, leaving 16 bases between the germline ends. CDR3 in amino acids: CSVFSGSKNNEQFF. The CDR3 DNA is TGCAGCGTTTTTTCCGGGAGTAAAAACAATGAGCAGTTCTTC.